This T cell receptor (beta chain) is from a study of post-analysis software for immune sequencing data (dated by TCRdb to 2015 to 2017). With regard to the full study: Relapsing-remitting, secondary progressive and progressive-relapsing multiple sclerosis were recorded as disease courses, and subtype annotation was lacking for some patients. The patient repertoires were set against around ten previously published healthy control repertoires from donors whose ages ranged from roughly 6 to 25 years. A subset of samples was prepared in parallel using single-end sample barcoding, then pooled and co-amplified after Illumina adapter ligation.

TCR beta repertoires were profiled from peripheral blood of roughly 13 young patients with multiple sclerosis to demonstrate the VDJtools post-analysis software. The multiple sclerosis patients were children and adolescents between about 6 and 16 years of age. Concerning this clonotype: Its antigen target is currently unknown. Base qualities are not at hand, and no much larger clone is one base apart.

On the study overall, not on this receptor specifically: Normalized Chao1 diversity was significantly lower in multiple sclerosis patients than controls, suggesting substantial peripheral T-cell clonal expansion. Direct clustering with F measure revealed strong co-clustering of samples prepared in the same batch, which led to a batch-effect correction. The multiple sclerosis patient group was slightly younger than the control group.

Preparation of the library involved PCR. Reads for this sample came from an Illumina HiSeq 2500. To reduce PCR and sequencing biases, unique molecular identifiers were built into the TCR beta cDNA libraries. Per 1 to 10 million input T cells, roughly 500,000 cDNA molecules were obtained, such that each molecule approximated one T cell. The patient libraries were prepared and sequenced using the same protocol as the earlier healthy control dataset. Within a given batch, samples were prepared together, multiplexed and sequenced on the same HiSeq lane. The authors processed their data as follows. MIGEC was used to process the raw barcoded reads, and molecular identifier groups with only a single read were discarded before consensus assembly and CDR3 extraction. Clonotype tables were post-analysed with VDJtools, and diversity was normalized by down-sampling all datasets to the smallest sample size. To correct batch-related cross-sample contamination, repertoire overlap clustering matched CDR3 amino acid sequences but not nucleotide sequences. TCRdb redid the processing of the public reads, applying fastp at Q25 and MiXCR, and retained in-frame beta chains. CDR3 protein duplicates are merged, each entry listing the most common genes and DNA. The V and J calls shown here were made by TCRdb, not taken from the authors' results. The table for this sample lists roughly 620,000 distinct CDR3 sequences; 44% of them were counted only once. The ten largest make up around 1.7% of the sample.

The sequenced sample consisted of blood. The sequence derives from a girl between 5 and 17 years old with multiple sclerosis.

CDR3 region: CASSLEQGAQPQHF. The nucleotide sequence reads as follows: TGTGCCAGCAGCTTAGAGCAGGGGGCTCAGCCCCAGCATTTT. The chain was built from TRBV7-6 and TRBJ1-5; TRBD1 fits 8 bases in the junction. Including cysteine and phenylalanine, the CDR3 has 14 amino acids. CDR3 DNA only is kept here, 42 bases in frame from base 1. The germline V gene provides CDR1 SGHVS and CDR2 FNYEAQ. V ends up 1 base short and J 6 bases short, with an unmatched junction base count of 2.